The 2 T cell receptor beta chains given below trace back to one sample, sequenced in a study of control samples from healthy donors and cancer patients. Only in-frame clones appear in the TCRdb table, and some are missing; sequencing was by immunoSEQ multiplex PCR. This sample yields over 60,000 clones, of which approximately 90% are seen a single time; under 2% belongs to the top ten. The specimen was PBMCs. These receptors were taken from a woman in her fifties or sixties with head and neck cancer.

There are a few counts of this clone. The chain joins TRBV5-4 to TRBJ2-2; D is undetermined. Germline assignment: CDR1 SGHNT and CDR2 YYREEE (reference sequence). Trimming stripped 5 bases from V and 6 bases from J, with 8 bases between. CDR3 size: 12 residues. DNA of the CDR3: TGTGCCAGCAGTATAGTATCCGGGGAGCTGTTTTTT. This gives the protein CASSIVSGELFF.

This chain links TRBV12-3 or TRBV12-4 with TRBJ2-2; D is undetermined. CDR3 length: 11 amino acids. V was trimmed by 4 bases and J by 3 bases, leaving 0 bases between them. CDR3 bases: TGTGCCAGCAGTTACACCGGGGAGCTGTTTTTT. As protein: CASSYTGELFF.